Listed below are T cell receptor beta chains from one sample, sequenced in a study of shared clonotypes between healthy human individuals. Method: immunoSEQ multiplex PCR; TCRdb's copy keeps in-frame clones and lacks some. This sample has hundreds of thousands of clones, with about 70% found just once. The specimen was memory CD4+ T cells sorted from blood. Receptors were obtained from a man younger than 40 in good health. The CDR3 runs from the conserved cysteine through the conserved F or W. A D gene is named only where the DNA matches it firmly. Where a row states a size, it is once, few, many or the class of an expanded clone; other rows omit it.

D gene	V gene	J gene	clone size	CDR3 protein	CDR3 DNA
TRBD1	TRBV14	TRBJ2-1	.	CASSQGRQGWSEQFF	TGTGCCAGCAGCCAAGGGAGACAGGGCTGGAGTGAGCAGTTCTTC
TRBD2	TRBV6-4	TRBJ2-3	.	CASSPLAASTDTQYF	TGTGCCAGCAGCCCACTAGCGGCAAGCACAGATACGCAGTATTTT
.	TRBV28	TRBJ1-4	few	CASSATGIANEKLFF	TGTGCCAGCAGTGCCACAGGGATCGCTAATGAAAAACTGTTTTTT
.	TRBV12-1	TRBJ2-1	few	CASSSGQPRNNEQFF	TGTGCCAGCAGCTCAGGGCAGCCCAGAAACAATGAGCAGTTCTTC
TRBD1	TRBV6-6	TRBJ1-4	few	CASITPQGGQGEKLFF	TGTGCCAGCATCACCCCTCAAGGGGGCCAGGGGGAAAAACTGTTTTTT
TRBD2	TRBV7-2	TRBJ2-7	once	CASSRTSGNSYEQYF	TGTGCCAGCAGCCGGACTAGCGGGAACTCCTACGAGCAGTACTTC
TRBD1	TRBV27	TRBJ1-5	.	CASSPSGTGRLGAQHF	TGTGCCAGCAGTCCCTCCGGGACAGGGCGATTGGGGGCCCAGCATTTT
.	TRBV6-5	TRBJ2-2	.	CASSWQRNTGELFF	TGTGCCAGCAGTTGGCAGCGGAACACCGGGGAGCTGTTTTTT
.	TRBV5-1	TRBJ2-7	.	CASSHSGPHYEQYF	TGCGCCAGCAGCCACTCGGGACCCCACTACGAGCAGTACTTC
.	TRBV2	TRBJ2-5	few	CASSEAGTYQETQYF	TGTGCCAGCAGTGAAGCGGGAACGTACCAAGAGACCCAGTACTTC
TRBD1	TRBV5-5	TRBJ1-4	.	CASSLMGQGVEKLFF	TGTGCCAGCAGCTTGATGGGACAGGGGGTGGAAAAACTGTTTTTT
TRBD2	TRBV7-2	TRBJ2-7	few	CASSLAGTSVSYEQYF	TGTGCCAGCAGCTTAGCTGGGACTAGCGTCTCCTACGAGCAGTACTTC
TRBD1	TRBV10-3	TRBJ2-2	.	CAISEPGGRTGELFF	TGTGCCATCAGTGAACCAGGGGGTCGGACCGGGGAGCTGTTTTTT
.	TRBV5-6	TRBJ2-2	.	CASSFSMSAANTGELFF	TGTGCCAGCAGCTTCAGTATGTCGGCAGCGAACACCGGGGAGCTGTTTTTT
TRBD2	TRBV28	TRBJ2-3	.	CASSFAGVGSTDTQYF	TGTGCCAGCAGTTTTGCGGGAGTGGGAAGCACAGATACGCAGTATTTT
.	TRBV11-2	TRBJ2-1	.	CASGSPASGDEQFF	TGTGCCAGCGGATCTCCCGCCTCGGGGGATGAGCAGTTCTTC
.	TRBV5-5	TRBJ2-1	.	CASSLDGDYNEQFF	TGTGCCAGCAGCCTCGACGGGGACTACAATGAGCAGTTCTTC
TRBD2	TRBV10-3	TRBJ2-1	.	CAISGELAESSYNEQFF	TGTGCCATCAGTGGGGAACTAGCGGAAAGCTCCTACAATGAGCAGTTCTTC
.	TRBV19	TRBJ2-6	.	CASSVDSGANVLTF	TGTGCCAGTAGCGTGGACTCTGGGGCCAACGTCCTGACTTTC
TRBD1	TRBV5-1	TRBJ2-7	.	CASSFRQGSNEQYF	TGCGCCAGCAGCTTTAGACAGGGGAGTAACGAGCAGTACTTC
TRBD2	TRBV11-3	TRBJ2-7	.	CASSLGGGSSYEQYF	TGTGCCAGCAGCTTAGGGGGCGGGAGCTCCTACGAGCAGTACTTC
TRBD1	TRBV5-1	TRBJ1-4	.	CASSRVQGAEKLFF	TGCGCCAGCAGCCGTGTGCAGGGGGCAGAAAAACTGTTTTTT
.	TRBV7-2	TRBJ2-2	.	CASSLRLIGGGELFF	TGTGCCAGCAGCTTACGCCTGATTGGGGGCGGGGAGCTGTTTTTT
.	TRBV5-1	TRBJ2-2	.	CASNDKIANTGELFF	TGCGCCAGCAACGACAAGATCGCGAACACCGGGGAGCTGTTTTTT
.	TRBV5-8	TRBJ1-1	.	CASSLDPEVGAFF	TGTGCCAGCAGCTTGGATCCCGAAGTGGGAGCTTTCTTT
TRBD2	TRBV7-8	TRBJ2-1	few	CASSSGLAVSYNEQFF	TGTGCCAGCAGCTCCGGACTAGCGGTATCCTACAATGAGCAGTTCTTC
TRBD1	TRBV23-1	TRBJ1-1	few	CARVRTGHLEAFF	TGCGCCAGAGTTCGGACAGGGCATCTTGAAGCTTTCTTT
.	TRBV7-9	TRBJ1-2	.	CASSLTGYGYTF	TGTGCCAGCAGCTTGACAGGCTATGGCTACACCTTC
TRBD2	TRBV6-6	TRBJ2-5	.	CASSSLAGGLGTQYF	TGTGCCAGCAGTTCACTAGCGGGAGGGCTCGGGACCCAGTACTTC
.	TRBV19	TRBJ1-5	.	CAIGDRIGQPQHF	TGTGCCATTGGAGACAGGATAGGTCAGCCCCAGCATTTT
.	TRBV14	TRBJ2-7	.	CASRAGTKWDEQYF	TGTGCCAGCAGGGCGGGAACCAAGTGGGACGAGCAGTACTTC
.	TRBV10-2	TRBJ2-7	.	CASGGLESYEQYF	TGCGCCAGCGGGGGACTGGAATCCTACGAGCAGTACTTC
.	TRBV19	TRBJ2-3	.	CASSLGYEEDTQYF	TGTGCCAGTAGTTTAGGATATGAGGAAGATACGCAGTATTTT
TRBD1	TRBV9	TRBJ2-3	.	CASSRNRGQSTDTQYF	TGTGCCAGCAGCAGGAACAGGGGGCAAAGCACAGATACGCAGTATTTT
.	TRBV5-4	TRBJ1-1	.	CASSLGGEAFF	TGTGCCAGCAGCTTGGGTGGGGAAGCTTTCTTT
TRBD1	TRBV28	TRBJ1-5	few	CASRSQGGSHNQPQHF	TGTGCCAGCAGGAGTCAGGGGGGATCGCACAATCAGCCCCAGCATTTT
.	TRBV7-9	TRBJ1-1	few	CASSLWGWESTEAFF	TGTGCCAGCAGCTTATGGGGTTGGGAGAGCACTGAAGCTTTCTTT
.	TRBV5-1	TRBJ2-3	.	CASSFGGTSTDTQYF	TGCGCCAGCAGCTTTGGCGGTACTAGCACAGATACGCAGTATTTT
.	TRBV2	TRBJ1-2	.	CASKQGFYGYTF	TGTGCCAGTAAGCAGGGTTTCTATGGCTACACCTTC
.	TRBV6-6	TRBJ2-5	.	CASSYSERNRAQYF	TGTGCCAGCAGTTACTCGGAGCGGAACAGGGCCCAGTACTTC
TRBD2	TRBV7-9	TRBJ2-1	.	CASSRSGRATYNEQFF	TGTGCCAGCAGCCGTAGCGGGAGGGCAACCTACAATGAGCAGTTCTTC
.	TRBV13	TRBJ2-1	.	CAGSPPRPSRDEQFF	TGTGCCGGCAGCCCCCCGCGTCCGTCACGGGATGAGCAGTTCTTC
.	TRBV5-6	TRBJ2-7	.	CASSTPGRSLWEQYF	TGTGCCAGCAGCACCCCGGGACGGAGCCTGTGGGAGCAGTACTTC
.	TRBV19	TRBJ2-7	few	CASRGGQLSYEQYF	TGTGCCAGTAGGGGGGGACAGTTGTCCTACGAGCAGTACTTC
TRBD1	TRBV11-2	TRBJ1-4	.	CASSLRGRATNEKLFF	TGTGCCAGCAGCTTGAGGGGGCGCGCAACTAATGAAAAACTGTTTTTT
.	TRBV5-1	TRBJ2-5	once	CASSLVRDEETQYF	TGCGCCAGCAGCTTGGTCAGGGATGAAGAGACCCAGTACTTC
TRBD1	TRBV6-1	TRBJ1-6	.	CASSQRQGDNSPLHF	TGTGCCAGCAGTCAACGACAGGGAGATAATTCACCCCTCCACTTT
.	TRBV4-2	TRBJ2-7	.	CASSLVGGSSYEQYF	TGTGCCAGCAGCCTGGTGGGCGGAAGCTCCTACGAGCAGTACTTC
.	TRBV9	TRBJ1-5	.	CASSKAPDSNQPQHF	TGTGCCAGCAGCAAAGCCCCAGATAGCAATCAGCCCCAGCATTTT
.	TRBV4-2	TRBJ2-5	.	CASSQEVGRVETQYF	TGTGCCAGCAGCCAAGAAGTGGGACGGGTGGAGACCCAGTACTTC
.	TRBV7-9	TRBJ2-1	.	CASSFSLEGGRDYNEQFF	TGTGCCAGCAGCTTCAGCCTAGAGGGCGGTAGAGACTACAATGAGCAGTTCTTC
.	TRBV6-1	TRBJ2-7	.	CASSRGSYEQYF	TGTGCCAGCAGTCGTGGGTCCTACGAGCAGTACTTC
TRBD1	TRBV19	TRBJ2-3	.	CASNPGTVTDTQYF	TGTGCCAGTAATCCCGGGACAGTCACAGATACGCAGTATTTT